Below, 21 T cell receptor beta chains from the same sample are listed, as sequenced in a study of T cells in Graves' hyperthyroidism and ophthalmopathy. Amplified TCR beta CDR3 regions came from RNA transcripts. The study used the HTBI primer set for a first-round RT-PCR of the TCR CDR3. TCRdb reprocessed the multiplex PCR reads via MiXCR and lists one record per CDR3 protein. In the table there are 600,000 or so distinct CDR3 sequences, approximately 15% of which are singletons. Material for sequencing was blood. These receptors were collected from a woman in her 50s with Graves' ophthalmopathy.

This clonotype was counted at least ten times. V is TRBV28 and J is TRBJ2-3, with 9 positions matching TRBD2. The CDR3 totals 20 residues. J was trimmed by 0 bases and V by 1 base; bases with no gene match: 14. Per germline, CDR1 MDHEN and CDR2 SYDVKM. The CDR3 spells CASSLFGLAGTQMSTDTQYF. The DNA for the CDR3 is TGTGCCAGCAGTTTATTTGGGCTAGCGGGAACCCAAATGAGCACAGATACGCAGTATTTT.

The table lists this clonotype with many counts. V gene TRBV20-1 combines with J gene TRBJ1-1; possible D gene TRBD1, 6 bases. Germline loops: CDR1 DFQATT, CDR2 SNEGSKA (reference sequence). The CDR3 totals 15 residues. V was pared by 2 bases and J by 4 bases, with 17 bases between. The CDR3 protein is CSARPPAGAGTEAFF. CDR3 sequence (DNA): TGCAGTGCTAGACCACCGGCGGGGGCAGGCACTGAAGCTTTCTTT.

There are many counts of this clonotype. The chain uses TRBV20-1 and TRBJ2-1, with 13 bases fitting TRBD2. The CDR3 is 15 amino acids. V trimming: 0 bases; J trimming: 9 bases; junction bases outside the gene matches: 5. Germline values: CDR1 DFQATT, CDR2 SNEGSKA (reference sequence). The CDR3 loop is CSARERTSGRGEQFF. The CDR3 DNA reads TGCAGTGCTAGAGAACGGACTAGCGGGAGAGGTGAGCAGTTCTTC.

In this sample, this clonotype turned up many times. The CDR3 bases are TGTGCCAGCAGCCGACTAGCGGGAGGGTACGATGAGCAGTTCTTC. Translated, it gives CASSRLAGGYDEQFF. This chain links TRBV7-3 with TRBJ2-1; 14 nucleotides line up with TRBD2. Trimming at V came to 5 bases and at J to 8 bases, leaving 5 bases not matched to a gene. The CDR3 covers 15 residues. Germline V CDR1 and CDR2: SGHTA, FQGTGA. Looking up the rest from reference TRBV7-3 and TRBJ2-1 gives the full variable domain: GAGVSQTPSNKVTEKGKYVELRCDPISGHTALYWYRQSLGQGPEFLIYFQGTGAADDSGLPNDRFFAVRPEGSVSTLKIQRTERGDSAVYLCASSRLAGGYDEQFFGPGTRLTVL.

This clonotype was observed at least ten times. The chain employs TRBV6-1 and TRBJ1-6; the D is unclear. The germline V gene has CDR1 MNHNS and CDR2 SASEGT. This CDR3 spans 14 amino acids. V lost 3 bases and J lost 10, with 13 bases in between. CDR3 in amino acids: CASSELEGRSPLHF. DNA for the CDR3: TGTGCCAGCAGTGAGTTAGAGGGTAGATCACCCCTCCACTTT.

The CDR3 loop reads CSVYDRTNTEAFF. In nucleotides, the CDR3 is TGCAGCGTGTATGACAGAACGAACACTGAAGCTTTCTTT. The chain combines TRBV29-1 with TRBJ1-1, with a tentative D call TRBD1 (5 bases). V lost 6 bases and J lost 1, with 12 bases in between. Per germline, CDR1 SQVTM and CDR2 ANQGSEA. The CDR3 loop spans 13 amino acids.

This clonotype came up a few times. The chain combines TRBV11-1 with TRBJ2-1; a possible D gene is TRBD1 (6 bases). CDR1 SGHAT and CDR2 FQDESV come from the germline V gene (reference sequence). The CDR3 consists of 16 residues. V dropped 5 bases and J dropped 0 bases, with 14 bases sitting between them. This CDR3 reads CASSEKLGGSYNEQFF. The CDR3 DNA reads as TGTGCCAGCAGCGAGAAATTAGGGGGCTCCTACAATGAGCAGTTCTTC.

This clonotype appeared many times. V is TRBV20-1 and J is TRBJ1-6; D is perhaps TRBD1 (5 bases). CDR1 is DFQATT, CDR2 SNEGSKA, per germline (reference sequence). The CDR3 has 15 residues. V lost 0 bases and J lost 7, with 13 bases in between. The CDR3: CSARDTGTENSPLHF. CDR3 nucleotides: TGCAGTGCTAGAGATACCGGGACGGAAAATTCACCCCTCCACTTT.

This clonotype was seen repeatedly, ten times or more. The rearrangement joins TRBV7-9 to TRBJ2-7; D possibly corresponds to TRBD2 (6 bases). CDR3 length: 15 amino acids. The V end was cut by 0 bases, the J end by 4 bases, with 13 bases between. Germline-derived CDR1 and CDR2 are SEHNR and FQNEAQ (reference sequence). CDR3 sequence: CASSLASGGDYEQYF. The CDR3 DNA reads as TGTGCCAGCAGCTTAGCTAGCGGCGGGGATTACGAGCAGTACTTC.

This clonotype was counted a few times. This CDR3 is CASSQGLWRGSYEQYF. CDR3 nucleotide sequence: TGTGCCAGCAGCCAAGGACTCTGGCGGGGCTCCTACGAGCAGTACTTC. The V and J genes are TRBV3-1 and TRBJ2-7, with D possibly TRBD2 on 6 matching bases. Per the germline V gene, CDR1 is LGHDT and CDR2 is YNNKEL (reference sequence). CDR3 length equals 16 residues. Trimming pared 1 base from V and 0 bases from J, leaving 13 bases between.

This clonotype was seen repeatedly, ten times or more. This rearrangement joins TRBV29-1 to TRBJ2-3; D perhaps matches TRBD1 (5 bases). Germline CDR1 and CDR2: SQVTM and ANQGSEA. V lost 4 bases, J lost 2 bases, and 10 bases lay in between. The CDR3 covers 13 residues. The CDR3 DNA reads TGCAGCGTTGCCCCAGGGTTCACAGATACGCAGTATTTT. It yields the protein CSVAPGFTDTQYF.

The CDR3 protein is CASSLPFGQRAYSGNTIYF. CDR3 nucleotide sequence: TGTGCCAGCAGTTTACCCTTCGGACAGAGAGCCTACTCTGGAAACACCATATATTTT. The V call is TRBV28, the J call TRBJ1-3; a possible D gene is TRBD1 (6 bases). The CDR3 consists of 19 residues. The ends were cut back, 2 bases at V and 0 bases at J, with 20 bases in the middle. Germline V lookup: CDR1 MDHEN, CDR2 SYDVKM.

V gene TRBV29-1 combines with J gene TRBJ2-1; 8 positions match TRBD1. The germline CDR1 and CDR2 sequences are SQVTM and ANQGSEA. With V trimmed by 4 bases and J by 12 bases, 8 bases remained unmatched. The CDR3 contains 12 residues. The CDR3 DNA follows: TGCAGCGTTGCGGGGCAGGGGGCCTGGCAGTTCTTC. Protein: CSVAGQGAWQFF.

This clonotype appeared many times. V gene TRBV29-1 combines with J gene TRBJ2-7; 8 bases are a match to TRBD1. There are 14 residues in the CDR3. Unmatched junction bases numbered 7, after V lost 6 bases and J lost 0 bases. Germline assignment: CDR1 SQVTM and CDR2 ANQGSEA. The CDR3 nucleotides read TGCAGCGTCGGGACAGGAGCCACCTCCTACGAGCAGTACTTC. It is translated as CSVGTGATSYEQYF.

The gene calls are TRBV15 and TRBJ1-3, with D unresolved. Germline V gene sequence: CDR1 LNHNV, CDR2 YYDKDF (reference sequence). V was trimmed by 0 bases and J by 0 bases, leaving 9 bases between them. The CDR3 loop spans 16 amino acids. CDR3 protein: CATSRDQDPSGNTIYF. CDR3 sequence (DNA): TGTGCCACCAGCAGAGATCAAGACCCCTCTGGAAACACCATATATTTT.

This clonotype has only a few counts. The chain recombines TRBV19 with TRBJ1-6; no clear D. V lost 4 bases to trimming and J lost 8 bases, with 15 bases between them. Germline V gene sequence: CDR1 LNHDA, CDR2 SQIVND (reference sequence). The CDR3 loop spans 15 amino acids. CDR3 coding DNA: TGTGCCAGTAGTAGAGACTGGGTAGGCGATTCACCCCTCCACTTT. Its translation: CASSRDWVGDSPLHF.

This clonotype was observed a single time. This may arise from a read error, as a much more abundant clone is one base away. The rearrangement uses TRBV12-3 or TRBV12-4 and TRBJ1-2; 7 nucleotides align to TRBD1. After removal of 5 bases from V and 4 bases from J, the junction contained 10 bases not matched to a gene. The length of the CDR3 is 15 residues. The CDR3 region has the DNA TGTGCCAGCAGTCCTCGGGACAGATTTTTCTATGGCTACACCTTC. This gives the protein CASSPRDRFFYGYTF.

The CDR3 DNA sequence: TGTGCCAGCAGCGTAGAGGCAGGACAGGGTCTGGTCAATGAGCAGTTCTTC. Translated: CASSVEAGQGLVNEQFF. V usage is TRBV9 and J usage is TRBJ2-1, with 8 bases that match TRBD1. The CDR3 totals 17 residues. After removal of 0 bases from V and 6 bases from J, the junction contained 11 bases not matched to a gene. The germline V gene encodes CDR1 SGDLS and CDR2 YYNGEE.

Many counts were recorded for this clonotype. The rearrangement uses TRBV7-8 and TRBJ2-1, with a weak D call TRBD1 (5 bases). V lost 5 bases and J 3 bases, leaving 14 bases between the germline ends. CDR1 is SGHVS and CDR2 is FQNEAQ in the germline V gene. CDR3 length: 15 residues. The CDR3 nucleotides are TGTGCCAGCAGCGCTGGACAACCGCTCTACAATGAGCAGTTCTTC. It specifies CASSAGQPLYNEQFF. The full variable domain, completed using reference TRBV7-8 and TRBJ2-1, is GAGVSQSPRYKVAKRGQDVALRCDPISGHVSLFWYQQALGQGPEFLTYFQNEAQLDKSGLPSDRFFAERPEGSVSTLKIQRTQQEDSAVYLCASSAGQPLYNEQFFGPGTRLTVL.

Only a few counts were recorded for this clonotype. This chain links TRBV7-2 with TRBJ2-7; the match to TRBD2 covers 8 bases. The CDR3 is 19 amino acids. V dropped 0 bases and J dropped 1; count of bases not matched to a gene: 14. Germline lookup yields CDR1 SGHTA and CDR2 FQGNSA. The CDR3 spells CASSLALWGRSGRSYEQYF. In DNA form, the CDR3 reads TGTGCCAGCAGCTTAGCGTTGTGGGGGCGGAGCGGGAGATCCTACGAGCAGTACTTC.

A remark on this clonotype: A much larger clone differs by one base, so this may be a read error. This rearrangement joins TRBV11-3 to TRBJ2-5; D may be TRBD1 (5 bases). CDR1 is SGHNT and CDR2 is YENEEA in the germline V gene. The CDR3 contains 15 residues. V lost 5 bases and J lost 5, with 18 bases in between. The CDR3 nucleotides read TGTGCCAGCAGCCGCAGGGAAGTCGCTGGGGAGACCCAGTACTTC. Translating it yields CASSRREVAGETQYF.